What follows is one T cell receptor beta chain and its context. The junction does not match germline at one end; this may be a read error. This CDR3 region has 18 residues. This sample was included in a study of T cells after yellow fever vaccination. TCRdb ran MiXCR on the 5' RACE reads and lists one entry per CDR3 protein. The sample lists about 580,000 distinct CDR3 sequences, less than 20% occurring once. The specimen was PBMCs, collected around 5 days after the first yellow fever vaccination. V is TRBV12-3 or TRBV12-4 and J is TRBJ2-1; 7 bases agree with TRBD1. This TCR derives from a man younger than 35 who received the YFV17D yellow fever vaccine. CDR3 region: CACRRDFVDRRKYNEQFF. The CDR3 nucleotides are TGTGCCTGCAGGCGTGATTTTGTGGACAGGCGAAAATACAATGAGCAGTTCTTC.